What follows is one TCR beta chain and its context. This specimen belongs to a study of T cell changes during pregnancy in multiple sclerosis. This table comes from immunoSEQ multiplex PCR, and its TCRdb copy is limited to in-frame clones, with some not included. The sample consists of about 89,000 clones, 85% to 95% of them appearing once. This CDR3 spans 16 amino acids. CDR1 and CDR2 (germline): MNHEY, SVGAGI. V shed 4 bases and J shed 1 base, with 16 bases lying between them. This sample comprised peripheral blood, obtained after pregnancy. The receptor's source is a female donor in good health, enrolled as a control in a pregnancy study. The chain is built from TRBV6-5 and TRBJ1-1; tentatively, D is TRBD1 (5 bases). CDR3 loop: CASSSLGRGKNTEAFF. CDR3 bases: TGTGCCAGCAGTTCCCTGGGGCGGGGAAAGAACACTGAAGCTTTCTTT.